The 17 T cell receptor beta chains reported below all come from one sample, sequenced in a study of CD8 T cells in Susac syndrome. RNA was extracted with the RNeasy kit, and a quantity of about 0.5 to 1 ug was reverse transcribed using random hexamers. One entry per CDR3 protein results from TCRdb running MiXCR on the immunoSEQ multiplex PCR reads. The profile shows roughly 200,000 distinct CDR3 sequences, roughly 94% of them singletons. The sequenced sample was CD4+ T cells from PBMCs. The receptors derive from a human donor with Susac syndrome.

V usage is TRBV30 and J usage is TRBJ2-2, with TRBD2 matching over 8 bases. This CDR3 is built from 16 residues. With 5 bases clipped from V and 7 bases from J, the junction kept 15 bases outside the gene matches. The V gene's germline CDR1 is GTSNPN and CDR2 SVGIG (reference sequence). The CDR3 spells CAWGWRGGRSVGELFF. In DNA, the CDR3 is TGTGCCTGGGGCTGGCGAGGCGGGAGGTCGGTCGGGGAGCTGTTTTTT.

This chain connects TRBV2 to TRBJ1-6; D unclear. In germline, CDR1 is SNHLY, CDR2 FYNNEI. V shed 2 bases and J shed 5 bases, with 7 bases lying between them. The CDR3 runs 14 residues. CDR3 bases: TGTGCCAGCAGTGAAAGGTGGGATAATTCACCCCTCCACTTT. It is translated as CASSERWDNSPLHF. The full variable domain, its missing parts supplied by reference TRBV2 and TRBJ1-6, is EPEVTQTPSHQVTQMGQEVILRCVPISNHLYFYWYRQILGQKVEFLVSFYNNEISEKSEIFDDQFSVERPDGSNFTLKIRSTKLEDSAMYFCASSERWDNSPLHFGNGTRLTVT.

V usage is TRBV20-1 and J usage is TRBJ1-1; D gene unclear. This CDR3 has 15 amino acids. Germline assignment: CDR1 DFQATT and CDR2 SNEGSKA (reference sequence). DNA for the CDR3: TGCAGCACGAATTCAGATGGGTCATCCCGTTACGAAGCTTTCTTT. It specifies CSTNSDGSSRYEAFF.

The chain has TRBV11-2 and TRBJ2-7; D is possibly TRBD1 (5 bases). CDR1 and CDR2 from the germline V gene are SGHAT and FQNNGV. The CDR3 totals 14 residues. Trimming removed 5 bases at V and 8 bases at J, with 19 bases between. The CDR3 DNA sequence: TGTGCCAGCAGCGAACCCTTTGAAGGGGCTAAGCAGTACTTC. Encoded protein: CASSEPFEGAKQYF.

The chain employs TRBV7-9 and TRBJ2-5, with D possibly being TRBD1 (6 bases). Germline V CDR1 and CDR2: SEHNR, FQNEAQ (reference sequence). This CDR3 is 16 amino acids long. The V end was cut by 7 bases, the J end by 2 bases, with 20 bases between. CDR3 nucleotides: TGTGCCAGCATCCCCTCGCCAGGGGTGTGGCAAGAGACCCAGTACTTC. It specifies CASIPSPGVWQETQYF.

V gene TRBV7-2 combines with J gene TRBJ2-7, with 8 bases aligning to TRBD1. Germline V gives CDR1 SGHTA, CDR2 FQGNSA. The junction had 5 bases not matched to a gene; V was cut back by 5 bases and J by 2 bases. The CDR3 consists of 14 residues. Here the CDR3 reads CASSPTGGAYEQYF. DNA of the CDR3: TGTGCCAGCAGCCCCACAGGGGGAGCCTACGAGCAGTACTTC. The entire variable domain, with the rest obtained from reference TRBV7-2 and TRBJ2-7, is as follows: GAGVSQSPSNKVTEKGKDVELRCDPISGHTALYWYRQSLGQGLEFLIYFQGNSAPDKSGLPSDRFSAERTGGSVSTLTIQRTQQEDSAVYLCASSPTGGAYEQYFGPGTRLTVT.

The chain carries TRBV9 and TRBJ2-3, with TRBD2 matching over 7 bases. The CDR3 consists of 21 residues. Germline V gene sequence: CDR1 SGDLS, CDR2 YYNGEE. After removal of 0 bases from V and 2 bases from J, the junction contained 21 bases not matched to a gene. CDR3 in DNA: TGTGCCAGCAGCGTAGCGCCAGGGCTATCGTTTCGCGGGAGATACACAGATACGCAGTATTTT. Its translation: CASSVAPGLSFRGRYTDTQYF.

This chain uses TRBV20-1 with TRBJ2-7; TRBD1 aligns across 7 bases. Trimming removed 6 bases from V and 2 bases from J; junction bases left unmatched: 7. CDR1 DFQATT and CDR2 SNEGSKA come from the germline V gene (reference sequence). This CDR3 spans 13 amino acids. The DNA for the CDR3 is TGCAGTGCAAAACAGGGGTCTCCCTACGAGCAGTACTTC. Translated: CSAKQGSPYEQYF.

This clonotype appeared a single time. V gene TRBV7-9 combines with J gene TRBJ2-2; the D is unclear. CDR3 length: 17 amino acids. CDR1 and CDR2 (germline): SEHNR, FQNEAQ (reference sequence). The V gene lost 6 bases and the J gene lost 5 bases, with 22 bases spanning the gap. This chain's CDR3 is CASSPTPRRFGTGELFF. The CDR3 DNA reads TGTGCCAGCAGTCCGACACCGAGGCGGTTTGGGACCGGGGAGCTGTTTTTT. The variable domain in full, completed from reference TRBV7-9 and TRBJ2-2, reads DTGVSQNPRHKITKRGQNVTFRCDPISEHNRLYWYRQTLGQGPEFLTYFQNEAQLEKSRLLSDRFSAERPKGSFSTLEIQRTEQGDSAMYLCASSPTPRRFGTGELFFGEGSRLTVL.

In DNA form, the CDR3 reads TGTGCCATCAGTGAGGGGCTATCGAGCACAGATACGCAGTATTTT. Encoded protein: CAISEGLSSTDTQYF. The chain uses TRBV10-3 and TRBJ2-3; D gene unclear. The CDR3 sequence is 15 residues long. V was trimmed by 2 bases and J by 0 bases, leaving 9 bases between them. CDR1 and CDR2 (germline): ENHRY, SYGVKD.

The chain carries TRBV14 and TRBJ2-5; D unresolved. V was trimmed by 4 bases and J by 7 bases, leaving 13 bases between them. CDR1 SGHDN and CDR2 FVKESK come from the germline V gene. There are 13 residues in the CDR3. CDR3 DNA: TGTGCCAGCAGCCCTCCCTCCGGGCGGACCCAGTACTTC. Residues: CASSPPSGRTQYF.

The chain couples TRBV11-2 to TRBJ1-1; D remains ambiguous. V was clipped by 5 bases and J by 9 bases, with 13 bases between them. The CDR3 contains 12 residues. Germline V gene sequence: CDR1 SGHAT, CDR2 FQNNGV. CDR3 DNA sequence: TGTGCCAGCAGCCACCGTACCGGGCAAGCTTTCTTT. Translating it yields CASSHRTGQAFF. Full variable domain (rest looked up from reference TRBV11-2 and TRBJ1-1): EAGVAQSPRYKIIEKRQSVAFWCNPISGHATLYWYQQILGQGPKLLIQFQNNGVVDDSQLPKDRFSAERLKGVDSTLKIQPAKLEDSAVYLCASSHRTGQAFFGQGTRLTVV.

The chain has TRBV27 and TRBJ2-7, with 12 bases that match TRBD1. Germline V gene data show CDR1 as MNHEY and CDR2 as SMNVEV (reference sequence). V was clipped by 4 bases and J by 6 bases; unmatched bases: 7. The CDR3 has 15 amino acids. The CDR3 DNA sequence: TGTGCCAGCAGTTCGCGGGACAGGGGGCTAAGCGAGCAGTACTTC. Its protein product is CASSSRDRGLSEQYF.

The CDR3 DNA follows: TGTGCCAGCAGTTACTCGATCAGGACTAGCGGGTACAATGAGCAGTTCTTC. Protein product: CASSYSIRTSGYNEQFF. This chain links TRBV6-5 with TRBJ2-1; 11 bases match TRBD2. Germline CDR1 and CDR2: MNHEY and SVGAGI. V lost 0 bases to trimming and J lost 4 bases; unmatched junction nucleotides: 5. The CDR3 consists of 17 residues.

In its sample, this clonotype was seen once. The V gene is TRBV4-1, the J gene TRBJ1-5; no clear D. From germline, CDR1 is MGHRA and CDR2 YSYEKL. The ends were cut back, 2 bases at V and 0 bases at J, with 14 bases in the middle. The length of the CDR3 is 17 residues. The CDR3 region has the DNA TGCGCCAGCAGCCAAATCTTGTCCGGACTTAGCAATCAGCCCCAGCATTTT. This encodes CASSQILSGLSNQPQHF.

The CDR3 coding sequence is TGCGCCAGCAGCCCGCGGGGGGGCCGGGACACAGATACGCAGTATTTT. This encodes CASSPRGGRDTDTQYF. This chain joins TRBV5-1 and TRBJ2-3, with TRBD2 matching over 9 bases. V gave up 4 bases and J gave up 2 bases; unmatched junction bases: 8. The CDR3 contains 16 residues. Germline V gene lookup returns CDR1 SGHRS and CDR2 YFSETQ.

This clonotype occurred a few times. This chain uses TRBV5-6 with TRBJ2-7; D ambiguous. Germline CDR1 SGHDT, CDR2 YYEEEE. The CDR3 runs to 12 residues. Trimming shortened V by 0 bases and J by 4 bases, and 5 bases separated the two germline ends. CDR3 coding DNA: TGTGCCAGCAGCTTGGCCAATTACGAGCAGTACTTC. This translates into CASSLANYEQYF.